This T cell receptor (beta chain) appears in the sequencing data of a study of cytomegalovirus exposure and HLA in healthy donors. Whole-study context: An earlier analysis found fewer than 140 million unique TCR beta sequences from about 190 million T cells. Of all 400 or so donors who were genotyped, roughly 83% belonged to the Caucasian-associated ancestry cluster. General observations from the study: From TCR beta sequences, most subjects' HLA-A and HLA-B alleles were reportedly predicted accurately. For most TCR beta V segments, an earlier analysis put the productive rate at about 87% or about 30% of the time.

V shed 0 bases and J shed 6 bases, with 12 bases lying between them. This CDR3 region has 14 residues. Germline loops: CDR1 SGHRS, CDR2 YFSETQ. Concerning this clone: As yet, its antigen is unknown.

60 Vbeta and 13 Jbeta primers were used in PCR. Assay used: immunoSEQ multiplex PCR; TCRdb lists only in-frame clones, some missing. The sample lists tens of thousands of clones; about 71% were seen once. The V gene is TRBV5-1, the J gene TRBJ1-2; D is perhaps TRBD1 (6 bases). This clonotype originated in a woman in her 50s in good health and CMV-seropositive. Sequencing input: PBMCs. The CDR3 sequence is CASSLGQGRNGYTF. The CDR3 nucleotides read TGCGCCAGCAGCTTGGGGCAGGGGCGTAATGGCTACACCTTC.